The next 25 T cell receptor beta chains were all read from a single sample in a study of blood T cell repertoires in COVID-19. The data were produced by immunoSEQ multiplex PCR, yet TCRdb's version contains in-frame clones alone and is incomplete. The sample holds more than 250,000 clones, over 75% seen once. Sequencing used peripheral blood. The receptors derive from a human donor in a cohort sampled during active COVID-19.

This clone has only one observation. This sequence joins TRBV11-3 and TRBJ1-2; D might be TRBD1 (5 bases). The CDR3 is 16 amino acids. The germline CDR1 and CDR2 sequences are SGHNT and YENEEA. The V gene lost 5 bases and the J gene lost 0 bases, with 16 bases spanning the gap. As DNA, the CDR3 is TGTGCCAGCAGCCCCTGCTCGGCAGGGCCTAACTATGGCTACACCTTC. As protein: CASSPCSAGPNYGYTF.

This chain links TRBV7-3 with TRBJ2-1; D remains unclear. The CDR3 extends over 15 amino acids. Germline CDR1 and CDR2: SGHTA and FQGTGA. The V gene lost 5 bases and the J gene lost 6 bases, with 17 bases spanning the gap. The CDR3 reads CASSHQTRIGNEQFF. Here the CDR3 DNA reads TGTGCCAGCAGCCACCAGACAAGGATAGGCAATGAGCAGTTCTTC.

The chain employs TRBV28 and TRBJ1-1; unclear D gene. Trimming pared 3 bases from V and 3 bases from J, leaving 8 bases between. Germline V gene lookup returns CDR1 MDHEN and CDR2 SYDVKM. CDR3 length equals 13 residues. The CDR3 nucleotides read TGTGCCAGCAGTTTCACACATGACACTGAAGCTTTCTTT. It codes for CASSFTHDTEAFF. The complete variable domain, with remaining parts taken from reference TRBV28 and TRBJ1-1, reads DVKVTQSSRYLVKRTGEKVFLECVQDMDHENMFWYRQDPGLGLRLIYFSYDVKMKEKGDIPEGYSVSREKKERFSLILESASTNQTSMYLCASSFTHDTEAFFGQGTRLTVV.

The chain recombines TRBV5-5 with TRBJ1-4, with no clear D. Germline V gives CDR1 SGHKS, CDR2 YYEKEE (reference sequence). V lost 0 bases to trimming and J lost 0 bases, with 3 bases between them. CDR3 length: 14 amino acids. The CDR3 nucleotides read TGTGCCAGCAGCTTGGCAGCAACTAATGAAAAACTGTTTTTT. Encoded protein: CASSLAATNEKLFF.

The chain is built from TRBV5-4 and TRBJ2-1; TRBD1 agrees at 7 bases. With 0 bases clipped from V and 6 bases from J, the junction kept 3 bases outside the gene matches. This CDR3 spans 14 amino acids. The V gene's germline CDR1 is SGHNT and CDR2 YYREEE (reference sequence). The CDR3 DNA reads as TGTGCCAGCAGCTTGGGGGGACAGATCAATGAGCAGTTCTTC. Residues: CASSLGGQINEQFF.

The chain employs TRBV5-1 and TRBJ2-3; perhaps TRBD1 as D (6 bases). Germline V lookup: CDR1 SGHRS, CDR2 YFSETQ. The CDR3 covers 14 residues. With 0 bases removed from V and 4 bases from J, the gap between germline ends came to 9 bases. The chain's CDR3 is CASSLDRAADTQYF. The CDR3 DNA follows: TGCGCCAGCAGCTTGGACAGGGCTGCAGATACGCAGTATTTT.

This sequence joins TRBV7-8 and TRBJ2-5; 12 positions match TRBD2. J gave up 0 bases and V 5 bases, and 4 bases lay outside the gene matches. CDR1 and CDR2 from the germline V gene are SGHVS and FQNEAQ. The CDR3 is 16 residues long. CDR3 nucleotide sequence: TGTGCCAGCAGCCTCCGGACTAGCGGGAACCAAGAGACCCAGTACTTC. Its protein product is CASSLRTSGNQETQYF.

This rearrangement joins TRBV24-1 to TRBJ2-7; no firm D call. This CDR3 spans 15 amino acids. Trimming pared 4 bases from V and 6 bases from J, leaving 18 bases between. Germline-derived CDR1 and CDR2 are KGHDR and SFDVKD. The CDR3 is CATSDPQALTGEQYF. CDR3 coding DNA: TGTGCCACCAGTGACCCCCAGGCCCTGACCGGCGAGCAGTACTTC.

The chain carries TRBV5-8 and TRBJ2-1; TRBD2 agrees at 10 bases. The CDR3 consists of 16 residues. V lost 1 base to trimming and J lost 0 bases; unmatched junction nucleotides: 1. CDR1 is SGHTS and CDR2 is YDEGEE in the germline V gene. The CDR3 DNA reads TGTGCCAGCAGCTTGTTAGCGGGAGGCTCCTACAATGAGCAGTTCTTC. Its protein product is CASSLLAGGSYNEQFF.

This clone has more than one count but fewer than ten. V is TRBV24-1 and J is TRBJ2-7, with D tentatively TRBD1 (6 bases). This CDR3 is 12 amino acids long. Germline values: CDR1 KGHDR, CDR2 SFDVKD. Trimming took off 4 bases at V and 5 bases at J, with 8 bases between the two ends. The CDR3 DNA follows: TGTGCCACCAGTGAATCAGGGGACGAGCAGTACTTC. Translated, it gives CATSESGDEQYF.

V and J are TRBV29-1 and TRBJ1-2; D is unresolved. Germline V gene lookup returns CDR1 SQVTM and CDR2 ANQGSEA. The CDR3 spans 13 residues. V was shortened by 4 bases and J by 8 bases, with 17 bases between the two germline ends. CDR3 loop: CSVVLRRVEGYTF. DNA for the CDR3: TGCAGCGTTGTGCTAAGGCGGGTCGAAGGCTACACCTTC.

CDR3 sequence (DNA): TGTGCCAGCAGCCAAGTTGACAGGAACACTGAAGCTTTCTTT. Its translation is CASSQVDRNTEAFF. This chain joins TRBV3-1 (or the pseudogene TRBV3-2) and TRBJ1-1; tentative D call: TRBD1 (5 bases). The germline V and J ends were trimmed by 1 base and 1 base, with 7 bases remaining between them. Germline CDR1 and CDR2: LGHDT and YNNKEL (reference sequence). The CDR3 loop spans 14 amino acids.

J is TRBJ1-2 and V is TRBV4-1; D is perhaps TRBD1 (5 bases). The CDR3 extends over 14 amino acids. Looked up from germline, CDR1 is MGHRA and CDR2 is YSYEKL. V lost 1 base to trimming and J lost 5 bases, with 11 bases between them. CDR3 loop: CASSQAQGNYGYTF. For the CDR3, the DNA is TGCGCCAGCAGCCAAGCCCAGGGAAATTATGGCTACACCTTC.

The chain links TRBV7-2 to TRBJ2-1, with a possible D match to TRBD1 (5 bases). V was clipped by 1 base and J by 12 bases, with 16 bases between them. Germline V CDR1 and CDR2: SGHTA, FQGNSA. The CDR3 contains 14 residues. The DNA of the CDR3 is TGTGCCAGCAGCTTAGAGGGGTCGTGGTACGCGCAGTTCTTC. This gives the protein CASSLEGSWYAQFF.

This chain connects TRBV6-5 to TRBJ2-2, with unresolved D. The CDR3 totals 13 residues. Per the germline V gene, CDR1 is MNHEY and CDR2 is SVGAGI. Trimming took off 6 bases at V and 1 base at J, with 6 bases between the two ends. CDR3 loop: CASRTVNTGELFF. The CDR3 nucleotides read TGTGCCAGCAGAACGGTGAACACCGGGGAGCTGTTTTTT.

V usage is TRBV12-5 and J usage is TRBJ2-1; a weak D match, TRBD1 (6 bases). The CDR3 totals 15 residues. CDR1 and CDR2 from the germline V gene are LGHNT and FRNRAP. The V and J ends lost 2 bases and 6 bases respectively, with 14 bases between them. The CDR3 protein is CASGLSPKDSNEQFF. The CDR3 DNA is TGTGCTAGTGGTTTGTCCCCAAAGGACAGCAATGAGCAGTTCTTC.

The chain couples TRBV5-4 to TRBJ2-3; 11 bases line up with TRBD2. V trimming: 0 bases; J trimming: 9 bases; junction bases outside the gene matches: 9. Germline CDR1 reads SGHNT; CDR2 reads YYREEE (reference sequence). The CDR3 covers 16 residues. The CDR3 DNA reads TGTGCCAGCAGCTTGGGGGGAACTAGCGGGAGATACACGCAGTATTTT. The encoded protein is CASSLGGTSGRYTQYF. The entire variable domain, with the rest obtained from reference TRBV5-4 and TRBJ2-3, is as follows: ETGVTQSPTHLIKTRGQQVTLRCSSQSGHNTVSWYQQALGQGPQFIFQYYREEENGRGNFPPRFSGLQFPNYSSELNVNALELDDSALYLCASSLGGTSGRYTQYFGPGTRLTVL.

This rearrangement joins TRBV14 to TRBJ1-5, with D unresolved. CDR3 length: 13 amino acids. The V gene's germline CDR1 is SGHDN and CDR2 FVKESK. Trimming took off 4 bases at V and 3 bases at J, with 7 bases between the two ends. The CDR3 loop reads CASSPGYNQPQHF. The CDR3 DNA follows: TGTGCCAGCAGCCCGGGGTACAATCAGCCCCAGCATTTT. The full variable domain, completed using reference TRBV14 and TRBJ1-5, is EAGVTQFPSHSVIEKGQTVTLRCDPISGHDNLYWYRRVMGKEIKFLLHFVKESKQDESGMPNNRFLAERTGGTYSTLKVQPAELEDSGVYFCASSPGYNQPQHFGDGTRLSIL.

In this sample, this clone turned up once. This chain joins TRBV3-1 (or the pseudogene TRBV3-2) and TRBJ2-1; 12 bases align to TRBD2. Germline CDR1 LGHDT, CDR2 YNNKEL (reference sequence). CDR3 length: 17 amino acids. The junction had 4 bases not matched to a gene; V was cut back by 2 bases and J by 2 bases. The CDR3 spells CASSQILAGGPYNEQFF. The CDR3, as DNA: TGTGCCAGCAGCCAAATTCTAGCGGGAGGGCCCTACAATGAGCAGTTCTTC.

The chain recombines TRBV6-6 with TRBJ2-7, with TRBD2 as a possible D gene (7 bases). Germline CDR1 and CDR2: MNHNY and SVGAGI (reference sequence). The CDR3 sequence is 13 residues long. V gave up 8 bases and J gave up 5 bases, with 16 bases separating them. This CDR3 reads CASVKGGANEQYF. CDR3 nucleotide sequence: TGTGCCAGCGTAAAGGGGGGGGCTAACGAGCAGTACTTC.

The CDR3: CASRDRGLTEAFF. In nucleotides, the CDR3 is TGTGCCAGCAGAGACAGGGGGCTCACTGAAGCTTTCTTT. This chain connects TRBV6-5 to TRBJ1-1, with 10 bases lining up with TRBD1. V shed 6 bases, J shed 4 bases, and the junction held 2 bases outside the gene matches. The length of the CDR3 is 13 residues. Germline lookup yields CDR1 MNHEY and CDR2 SVGAGI.

The chain uses TRBV19 and TRBJ2-7, with unresolved D. Germline V CDR1 and CDR2: LNHDA, SQIVND (reference sequence). This CDR3 has 13 amino acids. Trimming took off 3 bases at V and 4 bases at J, with 10 bases between the two ends. For the CDR3, the DNA is TGTGCCAGTAGTATCAGTTTCCTTTACGAGCAGTACTTC. It is translated as CASSISFLYEQYF. The complete variable domain, with remaining parts taken from reference TRBV19 and TRBJ2-7, reads DGGITQSPKYLFRKEGQNVTLSCEQNLNHDAMYWYRQDPGQGLRLIYYSQIVNDFQKGDIAEGYSVSREKKESFPLTVTSAQKNPTAFYLCASSISFLYEQYFGPGTRLTVT.

The V and J genes are TRBV28 and TRBJ2-5; D call uncertain. The CDR3 is made up of 13 amino acids. Germline-derived CDR1 and CDR2 are MDHEN and SYDVKM. Trimming cost V 3 bases and J 3 bases, with 8 bases left between them. The DNA of the CDR3 is TGTGCCAGCAGTTTGGGCCGAGAAGAGACCCAGTACTTC. Its translation: CASSLGREETQYF.

The chain is built from TRBV24-1 and TRBJ2-5; 7 bases are shared with TRBD2. The V gene end was trimmed by 4 bases and the J gene end by 4 bases; junction bases not matched to a gene: 5. The CDR3 sequence is 14 residues long. Germline loops: CDR1 KGHDR, CDR2 SFDVKD. The CDR3 region is CATSEAASGETQYF. The CDR3 DNA is TGTGCCACCAGTGAGGCGGCTAGCGGAGAGACCCAGTACTTC.

This chain links TRBV28 with TRBJ1-1; 7 nucleotides line up with TRBD1. Trimming cost V 3 bases and J 3 bases; bases outside gene matches: 10. Germline loops: CDR1 MDHEN, CDR2 SYDVKM. This CDR3 has 16 amino acids. The CDR3 spells CASSFISTGVDTEAFF. In nucleotides, the CDR3 is TGTGCCAGCAGTTTTATATCCACAGGGGTGGACACTGAAGCTTTCTTT. The full variable domain, with the rest looked up from reference TRBV28 and TRBJ1-1, is DVKVTQSSRYLVKRTGEKVFLECVQDMDHENMFWYRQDPGLGLRLIYFSYDVKMKEKGDIPEGYSVSREKKERFSLILESASTNQTSMYLCASSFISTGVDTEAFFGQGTRLTVV.